The entry that follows covers one T cell receptor (beta chain) sequence. Per the authors' pipeline: Amplifying reference gene primers gave estimates of nucleated cell counts. Repertoires were generated with immunoSEQ multiplex PCR, while TCRdb's copy carries only in-frame clones and drops some. V and J calls and clone size come straight from that table; D and trimming were deduced from the DNA. The sample shows around 100,000 clones, 88% of them seen only once. This entry is derived from a study of blood T cell repertoires in COVID-19. Across the study: Collection of acute and convalescent COVID-19 samples took place in the United States, Italy and Spain. Nucleic acid was either cDNA or gDNA, and it came from T cells, B-cell-depleted T cells, or PBMCs.

Germline V lookup: CDR1 MNHEY, CDR2 SVGAGI. The CDR3 consists of 15 residues. The J segment lost 9 bases and the V segment lost 2 bases, leaving 6 bases of the junction unmatched. The source of this sequence is a human donor in a cohort sampled during active COVID-19. Sample: peripheral blood. The V and J genes are TRBV6-5 and TRBJ1-4, with TRBD1 matching 10 bases. Here the CDR3 reads CASSYAGTGAQKLFF. The CDR3 DNA reads as TGTGCCAGCAGTTACGCCGGGACAGGGGCACAAAAACTGTTTTTT.